This record covers a single T cell receptor beta chain. The data stem from a study of long-term antiretroviral therapy in people with HIV. The run of the v3.0 immunoSEQ assay was at survey level. The method was immunoSEQ multiplex PCR; TCRdb's version includes in-frame clones alone and lacks a portion of them. The table has about 48,000 clones, roughly four fifths seen once. The CDR3 has 15 residues. Germline V gene sequence: CDR1 WNHNN, CDR2 SYGVQD (reference sequence). The V end lost 4 bases, the J end lost 5 bases, and 15 bases lay between the germline ends. The sequence was obtained from a young woman with HIV. The sample here was unsorted PBMCs, taken 0.8 years after starting antiretroviral therapy. V gene TRBV10-1 combines with J gene TRBJ2-1; perhaps D is TRBD1 or TRBD2 (5 bases each). DNA of the CDR3: TGCGCCAGCAGTGGACAGCGGAAGAATGACAATGAGCAGTTCTTC. Its protein product is CASSGQRKNDNEQFF.